In its sample, the clone carrying this T cell receptor beta chain was seen many times. Its antigen is unidentified. TCRdb reanalysed the reads using MiXCR and keeps one entry per CDR3 protein. The data hold about 830,000 distinct CDR3 sequences, with around a third observed a single time. The entry originates in a study of T cell repertoires in cytomegalovirus infection. About the research overall: Based on public TCR beta signatures, there were indications of CMV infection and of a matching HLA type.

There are 16 residues in the CDR3. V was pared by 4 bases and J by 6 bases, with 19 bases between. The germline V gene encodes CDR1 MNHEY and CDR2 SVGAGI. Study-level results: What dominated the ex vivo response were HLA-C-restricted CMV-specific TCR beta clonotypes.

Material: cultured CD8+ T cells from PBMCs, obtained from culture after CMV antigen stimulation. This TCR derives from a human donor in good health (CMV status not recorded). Some clones in this sample may be carry-over from other donors' samples. J is TRBJ2-4 and V is TRBV6-5; the D call may be TRBD1 or TRBD2 (7 bases each). DNA of the CDR3: TGTGCCAGCAGTTCCCTTCGACAGGGAGGGGGAAACATTCAGTACTTC. Its protein is CASSSLRQGGGNIQYF.